This TCR beta chain is drawn from a study of blood T cell repertoires in COVID-19. Study in general: PBMCs, B-cell-depleted T cells, or T cells were the source of the cDNA or gDNA that made up the material.

The CDR3 sequence is 14 residues long. Germline V gives CDR1 SGDLS, CDR2 YYNGEE. The trim removed 2 bases at V and 6 bases at J, leaving 6 bases unmatched. TCRdb's table, derived via immunoSEQ multiplex PCR, lists solely in-frame clones and lacks some. The sample carries under 200,000 clones, about 83% recorded once. The genes are TRBV9 and TRBJ2-3; TRBD2 matches 7 bases. This TCR was recovered from a woman aged 65 to 85 with COVID-19, enrolled during active disease. Material: peripheral blood. CDR3 in amino acids: CASSVEGGVDTQYF. CDR3 DNA sequence: TGTGCCAGCAGCGTCGAGGGAGGGGTGGATACGCAGTATTTT.